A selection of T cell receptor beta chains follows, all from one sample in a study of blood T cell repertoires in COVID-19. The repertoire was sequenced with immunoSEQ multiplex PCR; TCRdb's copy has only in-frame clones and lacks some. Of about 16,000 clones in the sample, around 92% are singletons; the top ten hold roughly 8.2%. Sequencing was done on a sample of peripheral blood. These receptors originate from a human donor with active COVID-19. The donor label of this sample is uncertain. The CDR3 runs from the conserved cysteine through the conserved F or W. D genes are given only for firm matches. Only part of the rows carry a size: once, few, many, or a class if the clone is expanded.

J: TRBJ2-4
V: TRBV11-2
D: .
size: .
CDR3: CASSLARTDRLRKNIQYF
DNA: TGTGCCAGCAGCTTAGCACGGACTGACAGGCTCCGGAAAAACATTCAGTACTTC

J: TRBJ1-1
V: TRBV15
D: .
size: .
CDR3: CATSRDRGNTEAFF
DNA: TGTGCCACCAGCAGAGATCGGGGGAACACTGAAGCTTTCTTT

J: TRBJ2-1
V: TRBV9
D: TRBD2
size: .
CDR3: CASSSAGTSVSEQFF
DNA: TGTGCCAGCAGCTCGGCCGGGACTAGCGTTAGTGAGCAGTTCTTC

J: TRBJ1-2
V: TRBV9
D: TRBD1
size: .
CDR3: CASSVGFGTANGYTF
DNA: TGTGCCAGCAGCGTAGGTTTCGGGACAGCGAATGGCTACACCTTC

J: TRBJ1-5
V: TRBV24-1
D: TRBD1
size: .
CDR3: CATSHRGSNQPQHF
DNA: TGTGCCACCAGTCACAGGGGTAGCAATCAGCCCCAGCATTTT

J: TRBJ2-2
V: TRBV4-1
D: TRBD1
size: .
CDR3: CASSQIPGQGTPNTGELFF
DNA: TGCGCCAGCAGCCAGATCCCGGGACAGGGGACGCCGAACACCGGGGAGCTGTTTTTT

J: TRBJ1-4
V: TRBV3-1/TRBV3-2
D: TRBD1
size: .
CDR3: CASSQVQGGEKLFF
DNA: TGTGCCAGCAGCCAAGTACAGGGGGGCGAAAAACTGTTTTTT

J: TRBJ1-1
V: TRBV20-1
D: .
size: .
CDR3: CSASHRKTMNTEAFF
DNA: TGCAGTGCTAGTCACCGAAAAACAATGAACACTGAAGCTTTCTTT

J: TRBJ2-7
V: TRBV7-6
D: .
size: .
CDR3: CASRLESGDRYEQYF
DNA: TGTGCCAGCAGACTCGAGTCGGGGGACCGCTACGAGCAGTACTTC

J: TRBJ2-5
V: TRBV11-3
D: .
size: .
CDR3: CASSRGIRGRGETQYF
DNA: TGTGCCAGCAGCCGAGGCATCCGGGGGAGAGGCGAGACCCAGTACTTC

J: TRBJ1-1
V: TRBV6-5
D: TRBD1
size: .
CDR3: CASRQGAPRTEAFF
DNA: TGTGCCAGCCGACAGGGGGCGCCGAGAACTGAAGCTTTCTTT

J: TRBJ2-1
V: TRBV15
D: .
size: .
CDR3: CATSRDFAATTYNEQFF
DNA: TGTGCCACCAGCAGAGATTTTGCGGCCACCACCTACAATGAGCAGTTCTTC

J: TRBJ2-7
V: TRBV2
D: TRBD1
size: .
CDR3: CASSAGQGNYEQYF
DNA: TGTGCCAGCAGCGCCGGACAGGGAAACTACGAGCAGTACTTC

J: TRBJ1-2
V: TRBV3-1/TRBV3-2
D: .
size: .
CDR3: CASSQAGERSGYTF
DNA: TGTGCCAGCAGCCAAGCCGGGGAGCGTTCGGGCTACACCTTC

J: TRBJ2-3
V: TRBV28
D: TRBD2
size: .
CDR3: CASIPGGLITDTQYF
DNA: TGTGCCAGCATCCCCGGGGGACTAATCACAGATACGCAGTATTTT

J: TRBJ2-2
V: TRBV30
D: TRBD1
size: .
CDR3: CAWRGGRVNGELFF
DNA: TGTGCCTGGAGAGGGGGCAGGGTGAACGGGGAGCTGTTTTTT

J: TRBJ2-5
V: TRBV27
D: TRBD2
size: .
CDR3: CASGHSGRALETQYF
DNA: TGTGCCAGCGGCCATAGCGGGAGAGCTTTAGAGACCCAGTACTTC

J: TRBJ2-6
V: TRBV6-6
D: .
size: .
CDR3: CASSYRERANVLTF
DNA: TGTGCCAGCAGTTACCGGGAGAGGGCCAACGTCCTGACTTTC

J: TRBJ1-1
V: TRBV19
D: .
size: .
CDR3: CASSMLPSTEAFF
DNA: TGTGCCAGTAGTATGCTGCCCAGCACTGAAGCTTTCTTT

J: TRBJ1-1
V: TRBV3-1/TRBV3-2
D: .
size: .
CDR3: CASNRGGAATEAFF
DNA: TGTGCCAGCAACCGGGGGGGGGCTGCCACTGAAGCTTTCTTT

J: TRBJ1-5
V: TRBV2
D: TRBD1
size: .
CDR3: CASREGGQRVNQPQHF
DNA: TGTGCCAGCAGGGAGGGGGGACAGCGGGTCAATCAGCCCCAGCATTTT

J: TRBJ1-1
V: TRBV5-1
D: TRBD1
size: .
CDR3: CASSLLSGTGITEAFF
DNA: TGCGCCAGCAGCTTGCTTTCCGGGACAGGGATCACTGAAGCTTTCTTT

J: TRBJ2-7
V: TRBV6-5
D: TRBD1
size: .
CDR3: CASSRGQNRIGEQYF
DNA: TGTGCCAGCAGCAGGGGACAGAATAGAATAGGCGAGCAGTACTTC

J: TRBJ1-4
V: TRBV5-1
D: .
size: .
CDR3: CASTRDTGGGKLFF
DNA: TGCGCCAGCACCCGGGACACGGGGGGAGGAAAACTGTTTTTT

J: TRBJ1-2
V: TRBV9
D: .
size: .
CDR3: CASSVEAGEIYGYTF
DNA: TGTGCCAGCAGCGTAGAGGCAGGGGAGATCTATGGCTACACCTTC

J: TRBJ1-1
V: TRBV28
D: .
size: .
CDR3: CASGKGVPTEAFF
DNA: TGTGCCAGCGGAAAAGGGGTTCCAACTGAAGCTTTCTTT

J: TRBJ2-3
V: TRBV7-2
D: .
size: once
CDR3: CASSLVGGGRDTQYF
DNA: TGTGCCAGCAGCTTAGTTGGGGGGGGCAGAGATACGCAGTATTTT

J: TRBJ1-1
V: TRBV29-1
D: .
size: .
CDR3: CSPSLSEAFF
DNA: TGCAGCCCCTCCCTCTCTGAAGCTTTCTTT

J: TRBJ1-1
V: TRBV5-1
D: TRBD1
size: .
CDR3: CASGIQGNEAFF
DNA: TGCGCCAGCGGCATACAGGGGAATGAAGCTTTCTTT

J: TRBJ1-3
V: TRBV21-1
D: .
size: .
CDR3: CASSKATRTVISGNTIYF
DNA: TGTGCCAGCAGCAAAGCTACTCGGACAGTGATCTCTGGAAACACCATATATTTT

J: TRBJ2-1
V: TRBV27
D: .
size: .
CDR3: CASSSVRGGASILNEQFF
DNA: TGTGCCAGCAGTTCTGTTAGGGGGGGGGCATCTATATTAAATGAGCAGTTCTTC

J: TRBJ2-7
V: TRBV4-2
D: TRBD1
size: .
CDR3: CASSQEADRGSYEQYF
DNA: TGTGCCAGCAGCCAAGAGGCGGACAGGGGTTCCTACGAGCAGTACTTC

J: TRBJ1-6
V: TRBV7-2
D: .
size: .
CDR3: CASSLQGLNSPLHF
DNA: TGTGCCAGCAGCTTACAGGGGCTTAATTCACCCCTCCACTTT

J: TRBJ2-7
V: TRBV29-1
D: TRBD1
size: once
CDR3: CSVLRDRGSYEQYF
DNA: TGCAGCGTTCTCCGGGACAGGGGGTCCTACGAGCAGTACTTC

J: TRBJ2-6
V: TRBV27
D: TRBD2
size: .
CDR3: CASSFIRGGTSGANVLTF
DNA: TGTGCCAGCAGTTTTATCCGGGGGGGAACCTCTGGGGCCAACGTCCTGACTTTC

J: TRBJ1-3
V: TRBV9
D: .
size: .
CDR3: CASSVSPDSSGNTIYF
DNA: TGTGCCAGCAGCGTATCCCCGGACAGCTCTGGAAACACCATATATTTT

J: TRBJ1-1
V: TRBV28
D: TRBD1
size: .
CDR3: CASSTQGRGGGNTEAFF
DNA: TGTGCCAGCAGTACACAGGGGAGAGGCGGTGGTAACACTGAAGCTTTCTTT

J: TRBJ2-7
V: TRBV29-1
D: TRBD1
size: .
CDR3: CSGGGQGTAEQYF
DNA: TGCAGCGGGGGGGGACAGGGCACCGCCGAGCAGTACTTC

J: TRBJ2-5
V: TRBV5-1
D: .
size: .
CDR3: CASSLRGYSQETQYF
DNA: TGCGCCAGCAGCTTAAGGGGGTACAGCCAAGAGACCCAGTACTTC

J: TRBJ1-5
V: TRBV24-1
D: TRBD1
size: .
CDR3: CATSESRWTGRNQPQHF
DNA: TGTGCCACCAGTGAATCCCGTTGGACAGGGAGGAATCAGCCCCAGCATTTT

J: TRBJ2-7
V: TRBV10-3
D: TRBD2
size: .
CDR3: CAITGLANEQYF
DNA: TGTGCCATCACCGGACTAGCAAACGAGCAGTACTTC

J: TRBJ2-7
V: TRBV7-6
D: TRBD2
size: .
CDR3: CASSLLGTSGYEQYF
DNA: TGTGCCAGCAGCCTACTCGGGACTAGCGGTTACGAGCAGTACTTC

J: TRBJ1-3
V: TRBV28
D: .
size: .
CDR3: CASSLFDRLSGNTIYF
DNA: TGTGCCAGCAGTTTATTCGACAGACTCTCTGGAAACACCATATATTTT